This T cell receptor (beta chain) was profiled in a study of early T cells in non-severe SARS-CoV-2 infection. This clonotype was recorded a few times. TCRdb recomputed calls from the 5' RACE reads with MiXCR, one row per CDR3 protein. This table holds around 44,000 distinct CDR3 sequences, 6.5% to 9.5% found once. The material sequenced was whole blood. This receptor was obtained from an adult who was a healthcare worker with PCR-confirmed SARS-CoV-2 infection or an uninfected control (not recorded which).

The CDR3 reads CASRSGQGYEQYF. The CDR3 region has the DNA TGTGCCAGCAGATCGGGACAGGGGTATGAGCAGTACTTC. The chain is built from TRBV6-5 and TRBJ2-7; 10 bases match TRBD1. Germline-derived CDR1 and CDR2 are MNHEY and SVGAGI. The V and J ends lost 6 bases and 7 bases, in that order; junction bases with no gene match: 6. The CDR3 sequence is 13 residues long.